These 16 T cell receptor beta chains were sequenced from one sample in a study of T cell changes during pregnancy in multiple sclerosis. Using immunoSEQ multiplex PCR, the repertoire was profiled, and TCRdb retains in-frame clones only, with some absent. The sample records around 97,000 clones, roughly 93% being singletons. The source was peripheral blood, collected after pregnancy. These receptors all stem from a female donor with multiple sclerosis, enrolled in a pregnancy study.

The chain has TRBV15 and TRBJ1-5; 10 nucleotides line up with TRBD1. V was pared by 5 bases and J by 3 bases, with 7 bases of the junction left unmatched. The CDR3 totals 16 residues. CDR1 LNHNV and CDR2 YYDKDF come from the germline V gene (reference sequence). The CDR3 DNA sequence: TGTGCCACCAGCGGGGGACAGGGGTTCCTCAATCAGCCCCAGCATTTT. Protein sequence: CATSGGQGFLNQPQHF.

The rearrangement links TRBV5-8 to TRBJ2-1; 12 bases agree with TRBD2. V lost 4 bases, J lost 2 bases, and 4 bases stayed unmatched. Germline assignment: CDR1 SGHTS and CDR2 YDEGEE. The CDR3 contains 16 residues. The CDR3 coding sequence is TGTGCCAGCAGCAGACTAGCGGGAGTCACCTACAATGAGCAGTTCTTC. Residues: CASSRLAGVTYNEQFF.

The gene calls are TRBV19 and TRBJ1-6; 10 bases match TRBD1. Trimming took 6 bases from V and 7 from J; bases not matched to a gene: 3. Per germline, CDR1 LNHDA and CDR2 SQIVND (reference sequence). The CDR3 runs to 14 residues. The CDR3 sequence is CASSPGQGNSPLHF. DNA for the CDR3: TGTGCCAGTAGCCCGGGACAGGGGAATTCACCCCTCCACTTT.

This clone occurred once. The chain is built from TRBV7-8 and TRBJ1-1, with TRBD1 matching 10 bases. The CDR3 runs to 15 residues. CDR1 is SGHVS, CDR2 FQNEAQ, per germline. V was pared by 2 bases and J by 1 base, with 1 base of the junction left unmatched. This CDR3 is CASSLRTGGNTEAFF. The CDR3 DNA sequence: TGTGCCAGCAGCTTAAGGACAGGGGGGAACACTGAAGCTTTCTTT.

The CDR3, as DNA: TGCGCCAGCAGCCTACCGAACCGAGGGCGGGAAGGTCACCAAGAGACCCAGTACTTC. This encodes CASSLPNRGREGHQETQYF. The V call is TRBV5-1, the J call TRBJ2-5; a possible D gene is TRBD2 (6 bases). The V and J ends lost 4 bases and 0 bases respectively, with 25 bases between them. Looked up from germline, CDR1 is SGHRS and CDR2 is YFSETQ. This CDR3 spans 19 amino acids.

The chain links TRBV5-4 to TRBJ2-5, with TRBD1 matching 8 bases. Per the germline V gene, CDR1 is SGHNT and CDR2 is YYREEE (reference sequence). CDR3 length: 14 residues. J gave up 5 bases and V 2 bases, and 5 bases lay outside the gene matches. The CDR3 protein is CASSFPGGRETQYF. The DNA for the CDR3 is TGTGCCAGCAGCTTCCCAGGGGGCCGGGAGACCCAGTACTTC.

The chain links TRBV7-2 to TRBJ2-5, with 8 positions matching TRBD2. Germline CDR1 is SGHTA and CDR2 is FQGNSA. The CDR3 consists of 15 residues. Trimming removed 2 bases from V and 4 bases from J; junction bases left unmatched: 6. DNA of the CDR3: TGTGCCAGCAGCTTATCGTGGCTAGCGGGAGAGACCCAGTACTTC. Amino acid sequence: CASSLSWLAGETQYF.

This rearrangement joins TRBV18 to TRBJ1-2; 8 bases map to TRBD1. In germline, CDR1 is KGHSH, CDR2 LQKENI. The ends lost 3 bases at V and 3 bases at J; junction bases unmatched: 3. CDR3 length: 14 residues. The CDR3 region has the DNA TGTGCCAGCTCACCGGACAGGGCGGACTATGGCTACACCTTC. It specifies CASSPDRADYGYTF.

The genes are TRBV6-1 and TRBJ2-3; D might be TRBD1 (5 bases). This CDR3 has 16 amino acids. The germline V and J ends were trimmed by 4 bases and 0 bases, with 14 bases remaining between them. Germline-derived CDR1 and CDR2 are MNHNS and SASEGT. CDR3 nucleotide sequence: TGTGCCAGCAGTGTTCGTAGACAGTTCAGCACAGATACGCAGTATTTT. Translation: CASSVRRQFSTDTQYF.

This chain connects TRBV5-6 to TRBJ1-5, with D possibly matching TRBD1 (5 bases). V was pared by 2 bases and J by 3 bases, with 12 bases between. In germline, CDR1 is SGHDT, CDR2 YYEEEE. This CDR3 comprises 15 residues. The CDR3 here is CASSFRGLYNQPQHF. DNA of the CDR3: TGTGCCAGCAGCTTTAGGGGACTCTACAATCAGCCCCAGCATTTT.

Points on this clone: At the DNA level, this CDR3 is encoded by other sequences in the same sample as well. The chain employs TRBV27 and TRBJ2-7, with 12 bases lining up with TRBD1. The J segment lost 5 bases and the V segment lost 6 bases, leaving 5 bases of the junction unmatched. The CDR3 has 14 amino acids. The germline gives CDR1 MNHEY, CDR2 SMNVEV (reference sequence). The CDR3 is CASSPGTGGDEQYF. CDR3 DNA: TGTGCCAGCAGCCCCGGGACAGGGGGCGACGAGCAGTACTTC.

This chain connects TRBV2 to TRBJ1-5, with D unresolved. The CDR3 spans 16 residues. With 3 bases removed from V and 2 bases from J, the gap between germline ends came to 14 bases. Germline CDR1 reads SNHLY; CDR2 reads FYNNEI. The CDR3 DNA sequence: TGTGCCAGCAGTGAGTCGGTGGTGGGAGGCAATCAGCCCCAGCATTTT. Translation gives CASSESVVGGNQPQHF.

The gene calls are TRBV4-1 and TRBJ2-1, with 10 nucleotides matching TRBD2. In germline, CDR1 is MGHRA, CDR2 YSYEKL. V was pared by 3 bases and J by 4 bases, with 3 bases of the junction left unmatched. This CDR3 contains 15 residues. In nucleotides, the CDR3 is TGCGCCAGCAGCCATCAAGCGGGAGGGTACAATGAGCAGTTCTTC. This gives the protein CASSHQAGGYNEQFF.

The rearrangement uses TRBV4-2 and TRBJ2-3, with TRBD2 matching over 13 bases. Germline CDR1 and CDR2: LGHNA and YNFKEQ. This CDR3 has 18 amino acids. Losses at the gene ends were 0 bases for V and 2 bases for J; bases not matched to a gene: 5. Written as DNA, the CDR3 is TGTGCCAGCAGCCAAGAACTAGCGGGGGGGCTCATCACAGATACGCAGTATTTT. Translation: CASSQELAGGLITDTQYF.

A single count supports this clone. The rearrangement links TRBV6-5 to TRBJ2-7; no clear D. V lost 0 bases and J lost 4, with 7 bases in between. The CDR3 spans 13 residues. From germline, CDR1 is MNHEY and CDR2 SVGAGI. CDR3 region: CASSYSKRYEQYF. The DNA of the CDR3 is TGTGCCAGCAGTTACTCGAAACGGTACGAGCAGTACTTC.

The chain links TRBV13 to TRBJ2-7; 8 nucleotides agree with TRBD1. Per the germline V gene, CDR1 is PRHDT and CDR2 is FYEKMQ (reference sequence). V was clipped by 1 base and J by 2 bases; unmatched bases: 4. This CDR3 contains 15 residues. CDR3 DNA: TGTGCCAGCAGCTTAGCTGGACAGGGCCCCTACGAGCAGTACTTC. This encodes CASSLAGQGPYEQYF.